A single TCR beta chain is shown here with its context. Which antigen it targets is not known. The sample holds no much larger clone one base away, and base qualities are not on file. In the prospective study, participants were about 18 to 95 years old, resided in about two dozen geographic areas of the United States, and were enrolled through a virtual design. To assign participants to cohorts, the prospective study relied on clinical history that participants themselves reported in a screening survey and a study questionnaire. In the prospective study, whole blood, serum and a nasopharyngeal or oropharyngeal swab were collected from each participant by mobile phlebotomists. Participants in the prospective study had the option to provide additional blood draws and questionnaires over a roughly two-month period. Prospective study blood samples were shipped either frozen or at room temperature before DNA extraction.

TCRbeta CDR3 regions were amplified from genomic DNA using the immunoSEQ Assay, a bias-controlled multiplex PCR. Under the source paper's analysis protocol: The number of nucleated cells in each sample was estimated by amplification of reference gene primers within the assay. To quantify the absolute abundance of each unique TCRbeta CDR3 rearrangement, sequence reads were collapsed and filtered. For each sample, productive Simpson clonality was calculated by taking the square root of Simpson's diversity index across productive rearrangements. Drawn from immuneACCESS, this table holds only the in-frame rearrangements with V and J called that TCRdb kept. Clones are partly lost; checked studies trace under half to an unresolved V gene and leave the rest unexplained. The DNA was the basis for D and trimming; V, J and clone size are from that table. The sample table holds some 190,000 clones, of which about 83% were seen once. The ten biggest clones cover around 5% of the sample.

These data originate in a study of blood T cell repertoires in COVID-19 (TCRdb year 2020). With regard to the full study: Collaborator samples came from the United States, Italy and Spain and covered acute and convalescent phases of COVID-19. The material from the prospective study consisted of cDNA or gDNA derived from T cells, B-cell-depleted T cells, or PBMCs. Subjects who had been exposed to COVID-19, were actively infected with it, or had recovered from it provided the deeply sampled blood TCRbeta repertoires that made up the dataset. The repertoires were released in a freely available public database meant as a resource for research on the immune response to SARS-CoV-2. The samples were drawn from the first 160 participants of the ongoing ImmuneRACE study and from 950 to 1,500 subjects provided by 6 global collaborators. A de-identified subject ID, COVID-19 status, age in years and sex were almost always included in the sample metadata. HLA class I and class II types, where available, came from metadata supplied by the sample provider rather than from assay-based typing. Summary of the overall study and its limitations: Clinical and demographic metadata were provided uncurated, with the amount varying by source and participant.

Reading from cysteine to phenylalanine, the CDR3 counts 17 amino acids. The DNA shown is the 51-base CDR3, in frame from base 1. Trimming takes 0 bases from V and 8 bases from J, and the germline ends sit 22 bases apart. The germline V gene supplies CDR1 ENHRY and CDR2 SYGVKD. The receptor chain draws on TRBV10-3 and TRBJ1-2; a confident D gene designation cannot be given. The sequence was obtained from a man aged 35 to 55 with acute COVID-19. The sequenced sample consisted of PBMCs or T cells enriched from blood (not recorded which). The base sequence is TGTGCCATCAGTGAGTCGATGAACGCTGTAGCTTATGAAGGCTACACCTTC. It codes for CAISESMNAVAYEGYTF.